The present T cell receptor beta chain was sequenced within a study of cytomegalovirus exposure and HLA in healthy donors. Study in general: As an earlier analysis found, roughly 180 million T cells yielded some 120 million unique TCR beta sequences. Genotyping of some 400 donors showed that 65% to 90% belonged to the Caucasian-associated ancestry cluster.

Trimming stripped 6 bases from V and 3 bases from J, with 15 bases between. The germline CDR1 and CDR2 sequences are SGHRS and YFSETQ. The CDR3 has 14 residues. General study results and limits: Of the V segments, some could not be distinguished, including TRBV6-2 and TRBV6-3, and were excluded. A later examination showed that TCR association rates differed by HLA locus, with DRB1 most and HLA-C fewest.

In the case of this clone: Its antigen is still unknown.

PCR used 60 Vbeta primers and 13 Jbeta primers. TCRdb's table, derived via immunoSEQ multiplex PCR, lists solely in-frame clones and lacks some. The table shows approximately 190,000 clones, with more than 75% occurring only once. Sequencing was carried out using PBMCs. This clonotype originated in a woman in her 50s in good health and CMV-seropositive. The V and J genes are TRBV5-1 and TRBJ1-2, with D perhaps TRBD1 (5 bases). The CDR3 nucleotides read TGCGCCAGCAACGCGGGGGGGTATGACTATGGCTACACCTTC. Translation: CASNAGGYDYGYTF.